This TCR beta chain emerged from a study of T cell responses to AZD1222 COVID-19 vaccine. Turning to the study itself: Researchers grouped second doses given at about 4 or about 12 weeks into one pool.

V was pared by 9 bases and J by 8 bases, with 19 bases between. This CDR3 is built from 14 residues. Some clones are missing from TCRdb's copy, which holds only in-frame ones; the method was immunoSEQ multiplex PCR. The profile shows some 120,000 clones, about 92% of them singletons. Material: peripheral blood, obtained on day 0 of AZD1222 vaccination. This clonotype was obtained from an adult in good health. The rearrangement links TRBV23-1 to TRBJ1-4, with D unclear. TRBV23-1 is assigned to the ORF class and has an uncertain function. CDR3 nucleotides: TGCGCCAGTCCTCCTGTGGGCCGGGAGGAAAAACTGTTTTTT. Translating it yields CASPPVGREEKLFF.